One sample yielded the 20 T cell receptor beta chains listed below, sequenced in a study of spatial heterogeneity in lung cancer. TCRdb fed the 5' RACE reads into MiXCR, producing one record per CDR3 protein. The repertoire includes about 13,000 distinct CDR3 sequences, approximately 4.8% of them detected once, and roughly 35% sits in the top ten. This sample's time point: sample taken at primary tumor resection. Unsorted tumor, nontumor lung tissue or cryopreserved PBMC supplied the whole RNA. Sequencing used lung tumor tissue, obtained at surgery. These receptors were obtained from a human donor with early-stage non-small cell lung cancer.

This clonotype was recorded at least ten times. This beta chain was picked up by a library intended for alpha chains and is off target, so its count carries little meaning. The CDR3 nucleotides read TGTGCCAGCAGCTTGCGGACACGCCCTGGGGACTATGGCTACACCTTC. Translating gives CASSLRTRPGDYGYTF. This sequence joins TRBV5-6 and TRBJ1-2, with D perhaps matching TRBD1 (5 bases). With 1 base removed from V and 3 bases from J, the gap between germline ends came to 16 bases. This CDR3 comprises 16 residues. Germline assignment: CDR1 SGHDT and CDR2 YYEEEE.

Note on this clonotype: This beta chain represents an off-target read in a library built for alpha chains; its size is of limited meaning. CDR3 residues: CASSVQLALSYNEQFF. CDR3 DNA sequence: TGTGCCAGCAGCGTCCAACTAGCCCTCTCCTACAATGAGCAGTTCTTC. The genes are TRBV11-2 and TRBJ2-1; weak D call: TRBD2 (6 bases). The ends were cut back, 5 bases at V and 0 bases at J, with 14 bases in the middle. The CDR3 contains 16 residues. Looked up from germline, CDR1 is SGHAT and CDR2 is FQNNGV.

In this sample, this clonotype turned up many times. The library was prepared for alpha chains; this beta chain is a stray read, so its frequency means little. The V gene is TRBV4-1, the J gene TRBJ2-1; D gene ambiguous. CDR1 is MGHRA, CDR2 YSYEKL, per germline. V gave up 1 base and J gave up 3 bases, with 7 bases separating them. This CDR3 spans 14 amino acids. This CDR3 is CASSQVLNYNEQFF. The DNA for the CDR3 is TGCGCCAGCAGCCAAGTGCTAAACTACAATGAGCAGTTCTTC.

This clonotype is medium-sized by share. This beta chain turned up in a library designed for alpha chains; as an off-target read, its abundance says little. The chain recombines TRBV18 with TRBJ1-2; 9 nucleotides match TRBD1. J was trimmed by 4 bases and V by 5 bases; bases with no gene match: 11. CDR1 and CDR2 (germline): KGHSH, LQKENI. The CDR3 is made up of 16 amino acids. This CDR3 reads CASSTSDRGDGYGYTF. The CDR3 coding sequence is TGTGCCAGCTCAACTTCCGACAGGGGGGATGGCTATGGCTACACCTTC.

The table lists this clonotype with many counts. A library made for alpha chains picked up this beta chain off target, so its size means little. This chain connects TRBV28 to TRBJ1-5; the match to TRBD1 covers 8 bases. Germline values: CDR1 MDHEN, CDR2 SYDVKM. With V trimmed by 5 bases and J by 6 bases, 9 bases remained unmatched. The CDR3 is 15 residues long. CDR3 DNA sequence: TGTGCCAGCAGTACCGACAGACAGGGGACTCAGCCCCAGCATTTT. The encoded protein is CASSTDRQGTQPQHF. Drawing the rest from reference TRBV28 and TRBJ1-5, the complete variable domain is DVKVTQSSRYLVKRTGEKVFLECVQDMDHENMFWYRQDPGLGLRLIYFSYDVKMKEKGDIPEGYSVSREKKERFSLILESASTNQTSMYLCASSTDRQGTQPQHFGDGTRLSIL.

This clonotype was picked up many times. This beta chain slipped into a library made for alpha chains as a stray read, so its size is not meaningful. The chain carries TRBV12-3 or TRBV12-4 and TRBJ1-5; D is ambiguous. The CDR3 contains 16 residues. The ends were cut back, 1 base at V and 2 bases at J, with 12 bases in the middle. The CDR3, as DNA: TGTGCCAGCAGTTTAGGATGGGGTTTTGGCAATCAGCCCCAGCATTTT. Residues: CASSLGWGFGNQPQHF.

The table lists this clonotype with many counts. In a library made to pick up alpha chains, this beta chain is a stray read with a size that means little. The chain employs TRBV29-1 and TRBJ1-1; D uncertain. CDR1 SQVTM and CDR2 ANQGSEA come from the germline V gene. Trimming stripped 3 bases from V and 6 bases from J, with 8 bases between. CDR3 length equals 11 residues. This CDR3 is CSVDDGAEAFF. The CDR3 DNA sequence: TGCAGCGTTGATGACGGCGCTGAAGCTTTCTTT. Looking up the rest from reference TRBV29-1 and TRBJ1-1 gives the full variable domain: SAVISQKPSRDICQRGTSLTIQCQVDSQVTMMFWYRQQPGQSLTLIATANQGSEATYESGFVIDKFPISRPNLTFSTLTVSNMSPEDSSIYLCSVDDGAEAFFGQGTRLTVV.

The sample holds many counts of this clonotype. Since the library was made to target alpha chains, this beta chain is a stray read and its abundance is not meaningful. The rearrangement links TRBV3-1 to TRBJ1-2, with D perhaps matching TRBD1 (5 bases). Looked up from germline, CDR1 is LGHDT and CDR2 is YNNKEL (reference sequence). The length of the CDR3 is 15 residues. V was trimmed by 1 base and J by 4 bases, leaving 13 bases between them. CDR3 region: CASSQAPGAVYGYTF. In DNA, the CDR3 is TGTGCCAGCAGCCAAGCCCCCGGGGCGGTCTATGGCTACACCTTC.

This clonotype was picked up many times. Found in a library prepared for alpha chains, this beta chain is an off-target read, and its abundance has little meaning. This rearrangement joins TRBV5-8 to TRBJ2-2; D is ambiguous. In germline, CDR1 is SGHTS, CDR2 YDEGEE. V lost 5 bases and J lost 5, with 10 bases in between. CDR3 length equals 13 residues. CDR3 amino acids: CASRWALTGELFF. The CDR3 DNA is TGTGCCAGCAGATGGGCCTTAACCGGGGAGCTGTTTTTT.

This clonotype has at least ten counts. Because this beta chain is a stray read in a library intended to capture alpha chains, its abundance should not be given much weight. The chain uses TRBV29-1 and TRBJ1-1; TRBD1 is a possible D gene (6 bases). The germline V and J ends were trimmed by 5 bases and 2 bases, with 9 bases remaining between them. In germline, CDR1 is SQVTM, CDR2 ANQGSEA. CDR3 length: 12 residues. The CDR3 nucleotides read TGCAGCGTTACGACAGGAAACACTGAAGCTTTCTTT. This translates into CSVTTGNTEAFF.

Points on this clonotype: This beta chain is off target for a library built for alpha chains, so its abundance means little. This chain joins TRBV7-2 and TRBJ1-1; D not resolved. The CDR3 covers 13 residues. The germline V and J ends were trimmed by 3 bases and 7 bases, with 12 bases remaining between them. Germline CDR1 and CDR2: SGHTA and FQGNSA. Written as DNA, the CDR3 is TGTGCCAGCAGCTTGGAACGACTTCTTGAAGCTTTCTTT. Protein: CASSLERLLEAFF. The complete variable domain, with remaining parts taken from reference TRBV7-2 and TRBJ1-1, reads GAGVSQSPSNKVTEKGKDVELRCDPISGHTALYWYRQSLGQGLEFLIYFQGNSAPDKSGLPSDRFSAERTGGSVSTLTIQRTQQEDSAVYLCASSLERLLEAFFGQGTRLTVV.

This clonotype was seen ten or more times. A library prepared for alpha chains yielded this beta chain as an off-target read; its size is of little meaning. The V and J genes are TRBV11-2 and TRBJ2-1; D might be TRBD2 (6 bases). Deletions cut 3 bases from V and 9 bases from J, with 21 bases between. The CDR3 has 16 amino acids. Germline values: CDR1 SGHAT, CDR2 FQNNGV. CDR3 in DNA: TGTGCCAGCAGCTTTTGGGGAGCGGGCCTAACCGGTGAGCAGTTCTTC. As protein: CASSFWGAGLTGEQFF.

This clonotype was observed at least ten times. A library prepared for alpha chains yielded this beta chain as an off-target read; its size is of little meaning. The CDR3 loop reads CASSEEQKQYV. The CDR3 DNA follows: TGTGCCAGCAGTGAAGAACAAAAGCAGTACGTC. V and J are TRBV2 and TRBJ2-7; D uncertain. Germline V gives CDR1 SNHLY, CDR2 FYNNEI. The CDR3 spans 11 residues. Trimming removed 1 base at V and 8 bases at J, with 6 bases between.

This clonotype was observed at least ten times. Since it is a stray read in a library aimed at alpha chains, this beta chain has a size that is not meaningful. This chain uses TRBV6-1 with TRBJ2-7; no firm D call. The CDR3 is 14 amino acids. The germline V gene encodes CDR1 MNHNS and CDR2 SASEGT. The V and J ends lost 7 bases and 0 bases respectively, with 13 bases between them. The CDR3 sequence: CASTQDPASYEQYV. In DNA, the CDR3 is TGTGCCAGCACCCAAGACCCGGCCTCCTACGAGCAGTACGTC.

In its sample, this clonotype was seen many times. This beta chain is off target for a library built for alpha chains, so its abundance means little. The chain links TRBV20-1 to TRBJ2-3; D gene unclear. The CDR3 is 12 amino acids. V lost 6 bases and J lost 1, with 8 bases in between. Germline V CDR1 and CDR2: DFQATT, SNEGSKA (reference sequence). In DNA, the CDR3 is TGCAGTGCCCCGTGGGGCACAGATACGCAGTATTTT. The encoded protein is CSAPWGTDTQYF.

This clonotype has a count of ten or more. Found in a library prepared for alpha chains, this beta chain is an off-target read, and its abundance has little meaning. The rearrangement links TRBV10-3 to TRBJ1-5; possible D gene TRBD1, 5 bases. The CDR3 has 15 amino acids. CDR1 is ENHRY, CDR2 SYGVKD, per germline. The V end lost 10 bases, the J end lost 0 bases, and 16 bases lay between the germline ends. In nucleotides, the CDR3 is TGTGCCACAGCAGGTTGGGGGGATAGCAATCAGCCCCAGCATTTT. As protein: CATAGWGDSNQPQHF.

This clonotype was counted at least ten times. Found in a library prepared for alpha chains, this beta chain is an off-target read, and its abundance has little meaning. The CDR3 is CASRDVGYGYTF. The CDR3 nucleotides are TGTGCCAGTCGGGACGTAGGATATGGCTACACCTTC. The chain links TRBV19 to TRBJ1-2; D possibly corresponds to TRBD1 (5 bases). The V gene's germline CDR1 is LNHDA and CDR2 SQIVND (reference sequence). Trimming pared 8 bases from V and 5 bases from J, leaving 12 bases between. This CDR3 region has 12 residues.

This clonotype was found many times. A library made for alpha chains picked up this beta chain off target, so its size means little. The CDR3 spells CSAPEKQPQHF. The CDR3, as DNA: TGCAGTGCTCCGGAGAAACAGCCCCAGCATTTT. V is TRBV20-1 and J is TRBJ1-5; no clear D gene. CDR1 is DFQATT and CDR2 is SNEGSKA in the germline V gene (reference sequence). The CDR3 totals 11 residues. V dropped 5 bases and J dropped 7 bases, with 9 bases sitting between them.

This clonotype has ten or more counts. Found in a library prepared for alpha chains, this beta chain is an off-target read, and its abundance has little meaning. The chain joins TRBV19 to TRBJ2-1; 7 bases map to TRBD2. Germline trimming cut 3 bases from V and 2 bases from J; bases unmatched to any gene: 4. The CDR3 consists of 15 residues. Germline V CDR1 and CDR2: LNHDA, SQIVND (reference sequence). In DNA, the CDR3 is TGTGCCAGTAGTATTGGACGGGAGGCCTACAATGAGCAGTTCTTC. Translated: CASSIGREAYNEQFF.

This clonotype was seen many times. With the library built for alpha chains, this beta chain is off target and its frequency is not meaningful. The chain carries TRBV9 and TRBJ2-5; D is unresolved. This CDR3 has 14 residues. Germline V CDR1 and CDR2: SGDLS, YYNGEE. Trimming left V 0 bases short and J 1 base short, with 7 bases between. The CDR3 bases are TGTGCCAGCAGCGTAGGCCAGGCCCAAGAGACCCAGTACTTC. Encoded protein: CASSVGQAQETQYF.